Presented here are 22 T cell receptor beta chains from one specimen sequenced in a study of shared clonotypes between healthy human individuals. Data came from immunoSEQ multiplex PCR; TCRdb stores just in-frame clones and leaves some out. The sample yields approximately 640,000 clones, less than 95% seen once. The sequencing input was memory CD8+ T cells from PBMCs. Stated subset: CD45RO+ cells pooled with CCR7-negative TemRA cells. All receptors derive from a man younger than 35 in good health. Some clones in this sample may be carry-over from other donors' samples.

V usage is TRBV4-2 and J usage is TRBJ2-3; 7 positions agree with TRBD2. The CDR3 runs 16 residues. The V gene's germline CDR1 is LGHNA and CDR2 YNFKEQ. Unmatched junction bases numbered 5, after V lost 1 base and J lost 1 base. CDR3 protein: CASSQVAGEGTDTQYF. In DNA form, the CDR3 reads TGTGCCAGCAGCCAAGTCGCGGGAGAGGGCACAGATACGCAGTATTTT.

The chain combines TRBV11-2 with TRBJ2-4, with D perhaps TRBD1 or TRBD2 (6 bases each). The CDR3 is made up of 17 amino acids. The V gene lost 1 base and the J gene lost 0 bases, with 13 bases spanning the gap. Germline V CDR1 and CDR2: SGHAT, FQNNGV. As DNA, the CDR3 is TGTGCCAGCAGCTTAGTTGGGGGGCGCGCAGCCAAAAACATTCAGTACTTC. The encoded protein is CASSLVGGRAAKNIQYF. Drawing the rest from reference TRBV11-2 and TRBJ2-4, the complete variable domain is EAGVAQSPRYKIIEKRQSVAFWCNPISGHATLYWYQQILGQGPKLLIQFQNNGVVDDSQLPKDRFSAERLKGVDSTLKIQPAKLEDSAVYLCASSLVGGRAAKNIQYFGAGTRLSVL.

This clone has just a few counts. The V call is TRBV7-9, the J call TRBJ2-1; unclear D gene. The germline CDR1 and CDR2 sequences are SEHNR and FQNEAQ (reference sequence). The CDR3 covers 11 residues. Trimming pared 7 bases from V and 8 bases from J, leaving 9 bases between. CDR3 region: CASTLMYEQFF. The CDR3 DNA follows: TGTGCCAGCACCCTTATGTATGAGCAGTTCTTC.

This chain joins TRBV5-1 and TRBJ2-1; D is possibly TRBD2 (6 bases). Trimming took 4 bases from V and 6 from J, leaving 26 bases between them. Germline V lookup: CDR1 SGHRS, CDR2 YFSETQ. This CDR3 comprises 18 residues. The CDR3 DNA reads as TGCGCCAGCAGCGCTCCTCATTATCCGGGACTCTCCCTCAATGAGCAGTTCTTC. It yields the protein CASSAPHYPGLSLNEQFF.

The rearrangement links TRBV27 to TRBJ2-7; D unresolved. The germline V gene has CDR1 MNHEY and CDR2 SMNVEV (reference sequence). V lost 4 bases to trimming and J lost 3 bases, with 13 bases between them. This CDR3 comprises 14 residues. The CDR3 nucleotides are TGTGCCAGCAGTTCCCCGACTGGGAACTACGAGCAGTACTTC. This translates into CASSSPTGNYEQYF.

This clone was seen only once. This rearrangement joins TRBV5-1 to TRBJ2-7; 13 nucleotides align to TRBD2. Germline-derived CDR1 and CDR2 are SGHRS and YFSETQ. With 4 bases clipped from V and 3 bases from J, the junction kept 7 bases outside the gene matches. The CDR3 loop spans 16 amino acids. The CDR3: CASSAGLAGDFYEQYF. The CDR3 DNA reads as TGCGCCAGCAGCGCAGGACTAGCGGGAGACTTCTACGAGCAGTACTTC. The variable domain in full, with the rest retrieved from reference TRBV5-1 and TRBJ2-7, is KAGVTQTPRYLIKTRGQQVTLSCSPISGHRSVSWYQQTPGQGLQFLFEYFSETQRNKGNFPGRFSGRQFSNSRSEMNVSTLELGDSALYLCASSAGLAGDFYEQYFGPGTRLTVT.

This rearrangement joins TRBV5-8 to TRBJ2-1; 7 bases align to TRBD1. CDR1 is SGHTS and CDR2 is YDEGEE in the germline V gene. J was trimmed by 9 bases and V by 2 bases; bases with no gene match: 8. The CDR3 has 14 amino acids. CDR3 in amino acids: CASSFGTVAGEQFF. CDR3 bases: TGTGCCAGCAGCTTCGGGACAGTGGCGGGTGAGCAGTTCTTC.

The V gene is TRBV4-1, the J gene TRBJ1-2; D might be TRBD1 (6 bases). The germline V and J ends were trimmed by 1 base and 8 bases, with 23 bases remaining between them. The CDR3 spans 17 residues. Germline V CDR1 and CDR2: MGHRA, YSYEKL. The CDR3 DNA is TGCGCCAGCAGCCAAGTAAACGGGGGGCGCGGTATGGACGGCTACACCTTC. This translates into CASSQVNGGRGMDGYTF.

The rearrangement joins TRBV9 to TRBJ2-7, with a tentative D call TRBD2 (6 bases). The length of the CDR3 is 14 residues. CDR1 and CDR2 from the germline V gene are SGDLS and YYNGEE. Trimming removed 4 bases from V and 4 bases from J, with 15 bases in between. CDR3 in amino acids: CASSPGGLLYEQYF. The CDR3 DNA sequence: TGTGCCAGCAGCCCTGGGGGACTTCTTTACGAGCAGTACTTC.

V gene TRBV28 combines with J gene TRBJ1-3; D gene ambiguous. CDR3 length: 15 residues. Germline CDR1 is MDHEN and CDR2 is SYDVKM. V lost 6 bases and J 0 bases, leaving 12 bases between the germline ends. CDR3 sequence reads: CASREGLSSGNTIYF. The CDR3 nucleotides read TGTGCCAGCAGGGAAGGGCTTTCCTCTGGAAACACCATATATTTT.

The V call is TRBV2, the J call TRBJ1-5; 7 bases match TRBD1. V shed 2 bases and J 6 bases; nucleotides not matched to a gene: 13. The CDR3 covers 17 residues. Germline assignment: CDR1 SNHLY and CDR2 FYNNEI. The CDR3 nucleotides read TGTGCCAGCAGTGAAACTTCATTCAGGACAGGCCCTCAGCCCCAGCATTTT. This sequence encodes CASSETSFRTGPQPQHF.

The CDR3 nucleotides read TGCGCCAGCAGCTTGGATCTAGCGGGACACTACGAGCAGTACTTC. It encodes CASSLDLAGHYEQYF. The V call is TRBV5-1, the J call TRBJ2-7; 9 bases match TRBD2. CDR1 is SGHRS and CDR2 is YFSETQ in the germline V gene. This CDR3 spans 15 amino acids. After removal of 0 bases from V and 3 bases from J, the junction contained 4 bases not matched to a gene.

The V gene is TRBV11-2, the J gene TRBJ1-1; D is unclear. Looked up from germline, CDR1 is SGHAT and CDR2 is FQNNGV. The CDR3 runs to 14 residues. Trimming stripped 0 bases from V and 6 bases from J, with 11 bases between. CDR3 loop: CASSLDRVSPEAFF. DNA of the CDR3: TGTGCCAGCAGCTTAGATCGGGTATCCCCTGAAGCTTTCTTT.

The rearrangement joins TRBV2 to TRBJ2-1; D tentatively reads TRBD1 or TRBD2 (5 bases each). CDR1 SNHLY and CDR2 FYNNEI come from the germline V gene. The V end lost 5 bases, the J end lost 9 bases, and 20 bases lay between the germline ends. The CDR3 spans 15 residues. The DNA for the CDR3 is TGTGCCAGCAGTACGGGACCATCCCTAGTCGGTGAGCAGTTCTTC. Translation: CASSTGPSLVGEQFF. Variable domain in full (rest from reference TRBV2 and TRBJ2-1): EPEVTQTPSHQVTQMGQEVILRCVPISNHLYFYWYRQILGQKVEFLVSFYNNEISEKSEIFDDQFSVERPDGSNFTLKIRSTKLEDSAMYFCASSTGPSLVGEQFFGPGTRLTVL.

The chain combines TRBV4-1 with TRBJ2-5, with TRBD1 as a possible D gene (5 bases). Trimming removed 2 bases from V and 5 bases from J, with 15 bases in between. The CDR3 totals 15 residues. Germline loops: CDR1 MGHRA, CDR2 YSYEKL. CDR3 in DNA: TGCGCCAGCAGCCAATTTGATACCCCAGGGGAGACCCAGTACTTC. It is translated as CASSQFDTPGETQYF.

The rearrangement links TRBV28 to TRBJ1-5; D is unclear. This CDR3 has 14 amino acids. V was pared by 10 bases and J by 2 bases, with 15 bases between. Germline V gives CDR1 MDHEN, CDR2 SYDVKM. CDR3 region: CATTPGGGNQPQHF. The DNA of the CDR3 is TGTGCCACCACGCCTGGAGGAGGCAATCAGCCCCAGCATTTT.

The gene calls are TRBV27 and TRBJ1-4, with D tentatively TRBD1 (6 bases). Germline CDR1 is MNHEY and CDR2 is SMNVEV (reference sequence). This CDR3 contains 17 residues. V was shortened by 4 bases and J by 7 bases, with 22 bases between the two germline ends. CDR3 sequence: CASSSSPQGYVFEKLFF. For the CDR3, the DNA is TGTGCCAGCAGTTCCTCCCCACAGGGTTACGTTTTTGAAAAACTGTTTTTT.

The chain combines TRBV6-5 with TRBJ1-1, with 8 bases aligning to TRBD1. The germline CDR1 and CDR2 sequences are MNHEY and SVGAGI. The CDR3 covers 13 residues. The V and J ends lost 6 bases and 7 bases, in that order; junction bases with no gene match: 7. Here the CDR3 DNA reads TGTGCCAGCAGCCCAGGGGGCCGGTTTGAAGCTTTCTTT. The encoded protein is CASSPGGRFEAFF.

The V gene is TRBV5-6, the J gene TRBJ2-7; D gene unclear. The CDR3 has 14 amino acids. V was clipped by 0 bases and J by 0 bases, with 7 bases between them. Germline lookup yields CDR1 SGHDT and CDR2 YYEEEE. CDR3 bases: TGTGCCAGCAGCTTGGCCAGCAGCTCCTACGAGCAGTACTTC. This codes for CASSLASSSYEQYF.

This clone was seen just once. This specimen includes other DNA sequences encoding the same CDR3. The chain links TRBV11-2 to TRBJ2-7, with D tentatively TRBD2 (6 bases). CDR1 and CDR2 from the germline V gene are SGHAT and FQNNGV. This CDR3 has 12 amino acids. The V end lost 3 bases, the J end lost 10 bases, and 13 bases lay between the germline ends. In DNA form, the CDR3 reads TGTGCCAGCAGCTTGGGACTCTTCGAACAGTACTTC. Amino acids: CASSLGLFEQYF.

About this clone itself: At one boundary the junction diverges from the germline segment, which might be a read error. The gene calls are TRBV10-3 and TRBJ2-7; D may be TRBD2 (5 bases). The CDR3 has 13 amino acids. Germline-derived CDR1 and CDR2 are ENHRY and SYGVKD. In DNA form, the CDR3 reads TGTGCCATCACTGAGGGAAACTCCTACGAGCAGTACTTC. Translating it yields CAITEGNSYEQYF.

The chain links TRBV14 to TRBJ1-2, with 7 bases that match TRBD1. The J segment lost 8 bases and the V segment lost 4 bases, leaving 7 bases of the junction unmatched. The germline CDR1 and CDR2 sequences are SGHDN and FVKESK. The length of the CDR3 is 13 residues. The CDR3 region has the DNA TGTGCCAGCAGCCCCGGGACAGTGCGGGGCTACACCTTC. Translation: CASSPGTVRGYTF.